The 19 T cell receptor beta chains presented below share a single source sample, sequenced in a study of blood T cell repertoires in COVID-19. Libraries were prepared by immunoSEQ multiplex PCR; TCRdb keeps only in-frame clonotypes and omits some of them. This sample has under 30,000 clones; more than 75% occur once, and the top ten carry about 49%. Sequencing was performed on peripheral blood. The receptors originated from a woman aged 65 to 85 with acute or convalescent COVID-19.

This clone was counted a single time. This chain connects TRBV9 to TRBJ2-3; TRBD2 agrees at 10 bases. V lost 3 bases and J lost 3; bases outside the gene matches: 10. Per germline, CDR1 SGDLS and CDR2 YYNGEE. This CDR3 is built from 17 residues. CDR3 DNA: TGTGCCAGCAGCGCATACATAGCGGGAGGACAGACAGATACGCAGTATTTT. This sequence encodes CASSAYIAGGQTDTQYF.

As for this clone: Other DNA sequences of this sample code for an identical CDR3. V gene TRBV4-3 combines with J gene TRBJ2-7, with D perhaps TRBD1 (5 bases). CDR3 length: 15 amino acids. Per the germline V gene, CDR1 is LGHNA and CDR2 is YSLEER. Between the trimmed V and J ends, which lost 0 bases and 2 bases, there was a span of 11 bases. The CDR3 nucleotides read TGCGCCAGCAGCCAAGATAGGGGCAGCCCCTACGAGCAGTACTTC. Amino acid sequence: CASSQDRGSPYEQYF.

CDR3 region: CASSVSPGLADQFF. Here the CDR3 DNA reads TGTGCCAGCAGCGTTTCCCCGGGACTAGCGGACCAGTTCTTC. V and J are TRBV9 and TRBJ2-1; 11 bases map to TRBD2. The CDR3 extends over 14 amino acids. Germline V CDR1 and CDR2: SGDLS, YYNGEE. V dropped 2 bases and J dropped 13; count of bases not matched to a gene: 8. Supplemented by reference TRBV9 and TRBJ2-1, the full variable domain reads DSGVTQTPKHLITATGQRVTLRCSPRSGDLSVYWYQQSLDQGLQFLIQYYNGEERAKGNILERFSAQQFPDLHSELNLSSLELGDSALYFCASSVSPGLADQFFGPGTRLTVL.

V usage is TRBV9 and J usage is TRBJ2-4; D might be TRBD2 (5 bases). Trimming took off 0 bases at V and 9 bases at J, with 10 bases between the two ends. This CDR3 region has 13 residues. From germline, CDR1 is SGDLS and CDR2 YYNGEE. CDR3 DNA: TGTGCCAGCAGCGTAGGTGAGGGAAGCATTCAGTACTTC. As protein: CASSVGEGSIQYF.

This sequence joins TRBV2 and TRBJ1-2; 11 bases fit TRBD1. CDR1 and CDR2 (germline): SNHLY, FYNNEI. This CDR3 region has 14 residues. The ends lost 4 bases at V and 4 bases at J; junction bases unmatched: 2. Here the CDR3 reads CASSGGQGGYGYTF. In DNA form, the CDR3 reads TGTGCCAGCAGTGGGGGACAGGGGGGCTATGGCTACACCTTC.

The genes are TRBV7-3 and TRBJ2-3, with 8 positions matching TRBD1. V was clipped by 4 bases and J by 2 bases; unmatched bases: 8. Germline V gives CDR1 SGHTA, CDR2 FQGTGA. The CDR3 spans 16 residues. CDR3 sequence reads: CASSYPTGVVTDTQYF. The CDR3 DNA is TGTGCCAGCAGCTACCCGACAGGGGTGGTCACAGATACGCAGTATTTT.

The genes are TRBV7-9 and TRBJ2-3; TRBD2 might be the D (6 bases). Trimming cost V 0 bases and J 5 bases, with 15 bases left between them. CDR1 and CDR2 (germline): SEHNR, FQNEAQ (reference sequence). CDR3 length: 16 residues. This CDR3 is CASSLAAGGVLDTQYF. The DNA for the CDR3 is TGTGCCAGCAGCTTAGCGGCCGGGGGTGTGTTAGATACGCAGTATTTT. The whole variable domain, remainder taken from reference TRBV7-9 and TRBJ2-3, is DTGVSQNPRHKITKRGQNVTFRCDPISEHNRLYWYRQTLGQGPEFLTYFQNEAQLEKSRLLSDRFSAERPKGSFSTLEIQRTEQGDSAMYLCASSLAAGGVLDTQYFGPGTRLTVL.

V and J are TRBV28 and TRBJ2-5; TRBD1 might be the D (7 bases). Germline assignment: CDR1 MDHEN and CDR2 SYDVKM. With 1 base removed from V and 0 bases from J, the gap between germline ends came to 12 bases. The CDR3 is 16 residues long. The CDR3 loop is CASSLFPGGYQETQYF. Written as DNA, the CDR3 is TGTGCCAGCAGTTTATTTCCAGGGGGGTACCAAGAGACCCAGTACTTC.

Within the sample, this clone is medium-sized. The chain combines TRBV24-1 with TRBJ2-5; tentative D call: TRBD1 (5 bases). This CDR3 is built from 13 residues. Trimming pared 4 bases from V and 6 bases from J, leaving 11 bases between. Germline values: CDR1 KGHDR, CDR2 SFDVKD. CDR3: CATSDGHLQTQYF. The CDR3 DNA sequence: TGTGCCACCAGTGACGGACATTTACAGACCCAGTACTTC.

This chain connects TRBV5-4 to TRBJ2-1, with unresolved D. The CDR3 contains 11 residues. The germline V gene has CDR1 SGHNT and CDR2 YYREEE (reference sequence). The V and J ends lost 1 base and 8 bases respectively, with 4 bases between them. For the CDR3, the DNA is TGTGCCAGCAGCTTGAGAGATGAGCAGTTCTTC. Translating gives CASSLRDEQFF.

The chain employs TRBV5-4 and TRBJ2-7, with TRBD1 as a possible D gene (6 bases). CDR1 and CDR2 from the germline V gene are SGHNT and YYREEE (reference sequence). This CDR3 has 15 amino acids. Trimming cost V 4 bases and J 0 bases, with 14 bases left between them. Here the CDR3 reads CASSLPGHLSYEQYF. CDR3 in DNA: TGTGCCAGCAGCCTCCCGGGACACCTCTCCTACGAGCAGTACTTC.

This chain links TRBV4-3 with TRBJ2-6; 11 bases match TRBD1. The CDR3 contains 19 residues. The germline CDR1 and CDR2 sequences are LGHNA and YSLEER. With V trimmed by 3 bases and J by 0 bases, 7 bases remained unmatched. The CDR3 is CASSQDRGRAYSGANVLTF. The CDR3 bases are TGCGCCAGCAGCCAGGACAGGGGGCGAGCGTACTCTGGGGCCAACGTCCTGACTTTC.

The V gene is TRBV27, the J gene TRBJ2-7, with D possibly being TRBD1 (5 bases). This CDR3 has 11 residues. The V and J ends lost 8 bases and 3 bases respectively, with 8 bases between them. From germline, CDR1 is MNHEY and CDR2 SMNVEV (reference sequence). The CDR3 DNA sequence: TGTGCCAGCTCCACAGGCTACGAGCAGTACTTC. Amino acids: CASSTGYEQYF.

The chain carries TRBV28 and TRBJ2-3, with 11 bases lining up with TRBD2. The length of the CDR3 is 16 residues. V was clipped by 5 bases and J by 2 bases; unmatched bases: 6. Germline CDR1 and CDR2: MDHEN and SYDVKM. CDR3 nucleotides: TGTGCCAGCAGTCTAGCGGGGGGCCCCCCCACAGATACGCAGTATTTT. Translated: CASSLAGGPPTDTQYF.

J is TRBJ1-1 and V is TRBV19, with D hard to call. The CDR3 totals 14 residues. CDR1 and CDR2 from the germline V gene are LNHDA and SQIVND (reference sequence). Trimming pared 0 bases from V and 4 bases from J, leaving 9 bases between. This CDR3 reads CASSIDAGSTEAFF. For the CDR3, the DNA is TGTGCCAGTAGTATAGACGCGGGCTCCACTGAAGCTTTCTTT.

The genes are TRBV13 and TRBJ2-7; D may be TRBD1 (5 bases). V was shortened by 0 bases and J by 2 bases, with 8 bases between the two germline ends. There are 14 residues in the CDR3. Germline values: CDR1 PRHDT, CDR2 FYEKMQ (reference sequence). The CDR3 region has the DNA TGTGCCAGCAGCTTAGGCCCCAGGGCCTACGAGCAGTACTTC. Translated: CASSLGPRAYEQYF.

The chain couples TRBV15 to TRBJ2-1, with TRBD1 matching 7 bases. The CDR3 is 13 residues long. Germline V gene sequence: CDR1 LNHNV, CDR2 YYDKDF (reference sequence). V gave up 9 bases and J gave up 6 bases; unmatched junction bases: 8. The CDR3 nucleotides read TGTGCCACAAGAGGTCGACAGGGCAATGAGCAGTTCTTC. It yields the protein CATRGRQGNEQFF. Drawing the rest from reference TRBV15 and TRBJ2-1, the complete variable domain is DAMVIQNPRYQVTQFGKPVTLSCSQTLNHNVMYWYQQKSSQAPKLLFHYYDKDFNNEADTPDNFQSRRPNTSFCFLDIRSPGLGDTAMYLCATRGRQGNEQFFGPGTRLTVL.

This clone was counted a single time. V and J are TRBV3-1 (or the pseudogene TRBV3-2) and TRBJ2-5; unclear D gene. The CDR3 contains 12 residues. The V gene lost 3 bases and the J gene lost 5 bases, with 7 bases spanning the gap. Germline values: CDR1 LGHDT, CDR2 YNNKEL (reference sequence). The CDR3 nucleotides are TGTGCCAGCAGCCAGACGCGGGAGACCCAGTACTTC. Its protein product is CASSQTRETQYF.

V and J are TRBV29-1 and TRBJ1-1; unclear D gene. This CDR3 comprises 13 residues. The ends were cut back, 3 bases at V and 1 base at J, with 9 bases in the middle. From germline, CDR1 is SQVTM and CDR2 ANQGSEA. CDR3 residues: CSVDSYKNTEAFF. As DNA, the CDR3 is TGCAGCGTTGACAGTTACAAGAACACTGAAGCTTTCTTT.